This T cell receptor (beta chain) was sequenced during a study of neurological immune-mediated disorders. In germline, CDR1 is SGHTA, CDR2 FQGNSA. J lost 7 bases, V lost 5 bases, and 5 bases had no gene match. The CDR3 length is 13 residues. TCRdb called the 5' RACE reads again in MiXCR, with one record for every CDR3 protein. The sample shows around 64,000 distinct CDR3 sequences, approximately 12% of them seen only once. This clonotype was counted many times. The receptor was isolated from a woman aged 55-69 years with HTLV-1-associated myelopathy (HAM/TSP). The sample was PBMCs. The chain links TRBV7-2 to TRBJ2-1; 7 bases are shared with TRBD1. The CDR3 DNA follows: TGTGCCAGCAGCCAGGACAGGCTAAATGAGCAGTTCTTC. Encoded protein: CASSQDRLNEQFF.